The 15 T cell receptor beta chains presented below share a single source sample, sequenced in a study of TET2 disruption in CD19-targeted CAR T cells. Documented treatment: autologous CTL019 cells: CD19 CAR with 4-1BB and CD3 zeta domains. Sequenced by immunoSEQ multiplex PCR; TCRdb stores in-frame clones only, minus some. The repertoire table contains 700 to 750 clones. The sample was peripheral blood, taken from a patient treated with CD19 CAR T cells. These receptors were taken from a man between 65 and 85 years old with chronic lymphocytic leukemia.

By frequency, this clone is medium-sized. The read comes to an end 3 residues before the CDR3 does, leaving the germline J gene to fill in the end. V gene TRBV20-1 combines with J gene TRBJ2-3, with 7 bases identical to TRBD1. V lost 1 base and J lost 2; bases outside the gene matches: 12. CDR1 is DFQATT and CDR2 is SNEGSKA in the germline V gene (reference sequence). The CDR3 is 17 amino acids. CDR3 region: CSARARWDRTYTDTQYF. The part of the CDR3 DNA that was read is TGCAGTGCTAGAGCTCGGTGGGACAGAACATACACAGATACG.

This clone is called medium-sized based on its frequency. The read terminates 3 residues before the CDR3 end, so the remaining end is supplied by the germline J gene. The V and J genes are TRBV20-1 and TRBJ2-3; 8 nucleotides match TRBD2. Germline V lookup: CDR1 DFQATT, CDR2 SNEGSKA (reference sequence). CDR3 size: 17 residues. After removal of 0 bases from V and 6 bases from J, the junction contained 14 bases not matched to a gene. CDR3 sequence reads: CSAREYSRGGRLDTQYF. The CDR3 bases that were read are TGCAGTGCTAGAGAGTATTCCCGCGGGGGGAGGCTGGATACG.

This clone is deemed medium-sized by its frequency. The CDR3 end lies 3 residues beyond the end of the read and is filled in from the germline J gene. The chain uses TRBV20-1 and TRBJ1-5; 8 bases line up with TRBD1. The CDR3 runs 16 residues. Germline assignment: CDR1 DFQATT and CDR2 SNEGSKA (reference sequence). J was trimmed by 3 bases and V by 6 bases; bases with no gene match: 13. The CDR3 spells CSAKKGQGAFNQPQHF. The CDR3 DNA, read in part, is TGCAGTGCAAAGAAGGGGCAGGGGGCTTTCAATCAGCCC.

This clone is classed as large by frequency. CDR3 sequence reads: CASSLGGDTEAFF. The sequenced CDR3 bases are TGTGCCAGCAGCTTGGGAGGGGACACTGAA. The chain couples TRBV5-8 to TRBJ1-1; TRBD1 is a possible D gene (5 bases). Read data end 3 residues before the CDR3 end; the end is taken from the germline J gene. The CDR3 extends over 13 amino acids. V was trimmed by 0 bases and J by 3 bases, leaving 6 bases between them. Germline V gene data show CDR1 as SGHTS and CDR2 as YDEGEE.

This clone registers large by frequency. From the germline J gene comes the end of the CDR3, since the read stops 3 residues before it. The genes are TRBV7-9 and TRBJ1-5, with D possibly matching TRBD1 (5 bases). The germline gives CDR1 SEHNR, CDR2 FQNEAQ (reference sequence). CDR3 size: 12 residues. The DNA read from the CDR3 is TGTGCCAGCAGCAGCGGGACTCCCCCC. It yields the protein CASSSGTPP. The full CDR3 protein reads CASSSGTPPQHF.

This clone is deemed medium-sized by its frequency. The observed sequence ends 3 residues before the CDR3 terminus, with the missing tail filled in from the germline J gene. V usage is TRBV20-1 and J usage is TRBJ2-2; D may be TRBD2 (6 bases). This CDR3 comprises 12 residues. The germline V gene encodes CDR1 DFQATT and CDR2 SNEGSKA (reference sequence). The V end was cut by 5 bases, the J end by 5 bases, with 9 bases between. The covered CDR3 bases are TGCAGTGCTCCGGGGGATACCGGGGAG. Translating it yields CSAPGDTGE. The complete CDR3 reads CSAPGDTGELFF.

According to its frequency, this clone is large. Incomplete CDR3 DNA: TGTGCCAGCACTCCGGGACAGGGGGTTGAAAAA. Encoded protein: CASTPGQGVEK. The entire CDR3 protein reads CASTPGQGVEKLFF. J is TRBJ1-4 and V is TRBV2; 11 bases map to TRBD1. The CDR3 extends 3 residues past the end of the read, so its final part is completed from the germline J gene. The CDR3 spans 14 residues. Per germline, CDR1 SNHLY and CDR2 FYNNEI. V trimming: 7 bases; J trimming: 7 bases; junction bases outside the gene matches: 5. The whole variable domain, remainder taken from reference TRBV2 and TRBJ1-4, is EPEVTQTPSHQVTQMGQEVILRCVPISNHLYFYWYRQILGQKVEFLVSFYNNEISEKSEIFDDQFSVERPDGSNFTLKIRSTKLEDSAMYFCASTPGQGVEKLFFGSGTQLSVL.

This clone is classed as large by frequency. The covered CDR3 bases are TGCAGCGTTGAAGACAGGATGAACACTGAA. It encodes CSVEDRMNTE. The full CDR3 is CSVEDRMNTEAFF. The chain is built from TRBV29-1 and TRBJ1-1; D remains ambiguous. The read is 3 residues too short to cover the CDR3 end, so that end is filled in from the germline J gene. This CDR3 contains 13 residues. Germline CDR1 is SQVTM and CDR2 is ANQGSEA. Trimming shortened V by 0 bases and J by 0 bases, and 5 bases separated the two germline ends.

Measured by frequency, this clone is medium-sized. The CDR3 extends 3 residues past the end of the read, so its final part is completed from the germline J gene. The chain carries TRBV20-1 and TRBJ2-3; D not certain. This CDR3 has 13 amino acids. Deletions cut 2 bases from V and 2 bases from J, with 8 bases between. CDR1 and CDR2 from the germline V gene are DFQATT and SNEGSKA (reference sequence). The sequenced part of the CDR3 DNA is TGCAGTGCTAGAACCACTTACACAGATACG. Translation gives CSARTTYTDT. The full CDR3 reads CSARTTYTDTQYF.

This clone counts as medium-sized by frequency. The missing CDR3 end, 3 residues past where the read stops, is filled in from the germline J gene. The chain carries TRBV28 and TRBJ1-1, with TRBD1 matching 9 bases. Trimming took 6 bases from V and 1 from J; bases not matched to a gene: 12. Looked up from germline, CDR1 is MDHEN and CDR2 is SYDVKM. CDR3 length: 17 residues. CDR3 in amino acids: CASSPGQGQVGNTEAFF. The sequenced CDR3 bases are TGTGCCAGCAGCCCGGGACAGGGACAAGTGGGGAACACTGAA. Full variable domain (missing parts from reference TRBV28 and TRBJ1-1): DVKVTQSSRYLVKRTGEKVFLECVQDMDHENMFWYRQDPGLGLRLIYFSYDVKMKEKGDIPEGYSVSREKKERFSLILESASTNQTSMYLCASSPGQGQVGNTEAFFGQGTRLTVV.

Considering frequency, this clone is medium-sized. The read ends 3 residues before the CDR3 terminus; that terminus is restored from the germline J gene. The chain recombines TRBV20-1 with TRBJ2-1; D might be TRBD1 or TRBD2, each matching 5 bases. From germline, CDR1 is DFQATT and CDR2 SNEGSKA (reference sequence). CDR3 size: 12 residues. The V end lost 1 base, the J end lost 8 bases, and 9 bases lay between the germline ends. CDR3 residues: CSARGGVDEQFF. CDR3 DNA (partial): TGCAGTGCTAGAGGAGGGGTCGATGAG.

A remark on this clone: One end of the junction fails to match germline, which may point to a read error. The DNA ends 3 residues before the CDR3 does, and the rest of the CDR3 is filled in from the germline J gene. V is TRBV7-6 and J is TRBJ2-5, with D possibly TRBD2 on 5 matching bases. The CDR3 loop spans 13 amino acids. Germline assignment: CDR1 SGHVS and CDR2 FNYEAQ. Partial CDR3 DNA: TGTGCCGGCAGCTCGAGGGCGAAAGAGACC. As protein: CAGSSRAKET. The whole CDR3 region reads CAGSSRAKETQYF.

This clone counts as medium-sized by frequency. The read halts 3 residues ahead of the CDR3 end, with the missing end drawn from the germline J gene. This chain connects TRBV13 to TRBJ1-2; 8 bases fit TRBD1. CDR1 is PRHDT and CDR2 is FYEKMQ in the germline V gene (reference sequence). The CDR3 covers 13 residues. Trimming removed 5 bases from V and 3 bases from J; junction bases left unmatched: 2. The chain's CDR3 is CASSADRDYGYTF. The sequenced CDR3 bases are TGTGCCAGCAGCGCGGACAGGGACTATGGC.

This clone counts as medium-sized by frequency. From the germline J gene comes the end of the CDR3, since the read stops 3 residues before it. The chain combines TRBV5-1 with TRBJ1-1; 11 positions match TRBD1. The CDR3 is 14 amino acids. Looked up from germline, CDR1 is SGHRS and CDR2 is YFSETQ. The chain's CDR3 is CASSLEGQGDQAFF. The sequenced CDR3 bases are TGCGCCAGCAGCTTGGAGGGACAGGGGGACCAA.

This clone is medium-sized by frequency. The CDR3 end lies 3 residues beyond the end of the read and is filled in from the germline J gene. The rearrangement uses TRBV9 and TRBJ2-3; 7 nucleotides line up with TRBD1. Germline V CDR1 and CDR2: SGDLS, YYNGEE. This CDR3 contains 16 residues. V was clipped by 4 bases and J by 6 bases; unmatched bases: 14. CDR3 bases read: TGTGCCAGCAGCACCTCGACAGGGTCTACGGGGGATACG. Protein product: CASSTSTGSTGDT. The CDR3 in its entirety is CASSTSTGSTGDTQYF. The full variable domain, its missing parts supplied by reference TRBV9 and TRBJ2-3, is DSGVTQTPKHLITATGQRVTLRCSPRSGDLSVYWYQQSLDQGLQFLIQYYNGEERAKGNILERFSAQQFPDLHSELNLSSLELGDSALYFCASSTSTGSTGDTQYFGPGTRLTVL.